Described below is a single TCR beta chain sequence and its context. Its antigen remains unidentified. This entry comes from a study of identical twins. Findings and limits, study-wide: In cord blood, abundant beta clonotypes had fewer insertions; memory showed no trend.

Healthy Caucasians, and only they, were the donors. TCRdb re-called the 5' RACE reads with MiXCR, one entry per CDR3 protein. This sample has hundreds of thousands of distinct CDR3 sequences, with less than 9% found just once. This same sample was also part of a study on yellow fever vaccine responses in identical twins.

This receptor was identified in a young woman in good health. The sequencing sample was made of memory (CD45RO+) T cells sorted from blood.

The CDR3 sequence is CASSRRGGDATNEKLFF. The CDR3 DNA is TGTGCCAGCAGCAGGCGAGGGGGAGACGCAACTAATGAAAAACTGTTTTTT. The rearrangement uses TRBV12-3 or TRBV12-4 and TRBJ1-4, with D possibly TRBD1 on 6 matching bases. V gave up 6 bases and J gave up 0 bases, with 17 bases separating them. The CDR3 spans 17 residues.